The 8 T cell receptor beta chains reported below all come from one sample, sequenced in a study of T cell changes during pregnancy in multiple sclerosis. Libraries were prepared by immunoSEQ multiplex PCR; TCRdb keeps only in-frame clonotypes and omits some of them. The sample shows about 83,000 clones, roughly nine tenths of them seen only once. The material was PBMCs, obtained in the first trimester of pregnancy. The receptors shown here come from a female donor in good health, serving as a control in a pregnancy study. Some clones in this sample may be carry-over from other donors' samples.

This clone appeared a few times. This rearrangement joins TRBV2 to TRBJ1-2; TRBD1 might be the D (5 bases). The CDR3 has 16 amino acids. V lost 0 bases and J 4 bases, leaving 15 bases between the germline ends. Germline CDR1 SNHLY, CDR2 FYNNEI. The CDR3 DNA reads TGTGCCAGCAGTGAAGCAGACCCGGGCAGGGCCTATGGCTACACCTTC. Protein: CASSEADPGRAYGYTF.

The chain employs TRBV28 and TRBJ2-1, with 9 bases fitting TRBD1. The germline V gene has CDR1 MDHEN and CDR2 SYDVKM. The CDR3 loop spans 15 amino acids. Trimming took 5 bases from V and 8 from J; bases not matched to a gene: 10. In nucleotides, the CDR3 is TGTGCCAGCAGTCCTGATTACAGGGGGCGGGATGAGCAGTTCTTC. Its translation is CASSPDYRGRDEQFF.

The rearrangement uses TRBV27 and TRBJ1-5; TRBD1 matches at 8 bases. CDR3 length equals 14 residues. Losses at the gene ends were 5 bases for V and 2 bases for J; bases not matched to a gene: 2. Germline assignment: CDR1 MNHEY and CDR2 SMNVEV (reference sequence). In nucleotides, the CDR3 is TGTGCCAGCAGTCTGACAGGGGGCAATCAGCCCCAGCATTTT. It specifies CASSLTGGNQPQHF.

The gene calls are TRBV27 and TRBJ2-1; the match to TRBD2 covers 8 bases. CDR3 size: 16 residues. With V trimmed by 4 bases and J by 3 bases, 8 bases remained unmatched. CDR1 MNHEY and CDR2 SMNVEV come from the germline V gene (reference sequence). The CDR3 loop reads CASSSLSGILYNEQFF. The CDR3 DNA follows: TGTGCCAGCAGTTCCCTTAGCGGGATTCTCTACAATGAGCAGTTCTTC.

The genes are TRBV28 and TRBJ1-2, with D possibly being TRBD1 (6 bases). CDR1 is MDHEN, CDR2 SYDVKM, per germline. Trimming took 6 bases from V and 9 from J, leaving 26 bases between them. The CDR3 extends over 16 amino acids. CDR3 loop: CASRLGAGDELGRYTF. In nucleotides, the CDR3 is TGTGCCAGCAGACTGGGGGCGGGTGATGAACTCGGACGCTACACCTTC.

This sequence joins TRBV30 and TRBJ1-6, with 9 bases lining up with TRBD1. From germline, CDR1 is GTSNPN and CDR2 SVGIG (reference sequence). There are 14 residues in the CDR3. The junction had 5 bases not matched to a gene; V was cut back by 5 bases and J by 6 bases. CDR3 sequence (DNA): TGTGCCTGGGGCGGACAGGGGAGTAATTCACCCCTCCACTTT. It yields the protein CAWGGQGSNSPLHF.

The V and J genes are TRBV18 and TRBJ1-5; possibly TRBD1 for D (5 bases). V lost 6 bases and J 0 bases, leaving 18 bases between the germline ends. The germline gives CDR1 KGHSH, CDR2 LQKENI. The CDR3 consists of 17 residues. CDR3 DNA: TGTGCCAGCTCGCCTAGCGTGGGGGTGTTTAGCAATCAGCCCCAGCATTTT. Residues: CASSPSVGVFSNQPQHF.

The genes are TRBV28 and TRBJ1-5; D is perhaps TRBD1 (6 bases). This CDR3 comprises 19 residues. Per germline, CDR1 MDHEN and CDR2 SYDVKM. Trimming pared 5 bases from V and 1 base from J, leaving 24 bases between. CDR3 sequence: CASSTLRGWKSYSNQPQHF. CDR3 coding DNA: TGTGCCAGCAGTACCCTCAGGGGCTGGAAATCGTACAGCAATCAGCCCCAGCATTTT.